This T cell receptor beta chain emerged from a study of blood T cell repertoires in COVID-19. Study-level information: Symptom resolution, clearance, or two negative PCRs marked the recovered donors of Cohort 3. Acute-phase and convalescent COVID-19 samples originated in the United States, Italy and Spain.

This clone was picked up many times. Participants' own reports of clinical history determined their cohort assignment. The V gene's germline CDR1 is MRHNA and CDR2 SNTAGT. The length of the CDR3 is 16 residues. V was pared by 4 bases and J by 10 bases, with 11 bases of the junction left unmatched. The repertoire was sequenced with immunoSEQ multiplex PCR; TCRdb's copy has only in-frame clones and lacks some. The data contain a few hundred thousand clones, around 85% of them seen just once; the ten biggest clones take up roughly 3.2%. The receptor was isolated from a woman in her forties or fifties in a cohort exposed to, infected with or recovered from COVID-19 (not recorded which). The sequenced sample consisted of PBMCs or T cells enriched from blood (not recorded which). The chain employs TRBV6-4 and TRBJ2-1, with TRBD1 matching over 12 bases. CDR3 nucleotide sequence: TGTGCCAGCAGTGGACTGCCGGGACAGGGGGCGGAAGAGCAGTTCTTC. Translating it yields CASSGLPGQGAEEQFF.